This T cell receptor beta chain was identified during a study of T cell clonotyping in hematopoietic cell transplantation. The method was immunoSEQ multiplex PCR; TCRdb's version includes in-frame clones alone and lacks a portion of them. There are more than 40,000 clones in the sample; 95% occur only once, and 0.75% to 1% lies in the top ten. Germline values: CDR1 SGHNT, CDR2 YYREEE (reference sequence). This CDR3 spans 16 amino acids. V was clipped by 0 bases and J by 2 bases, with 12 bases between them. The V gene is TRBV5-4, the J gene TRBJ1-3; no reliable D call. Input material: peripheral blood mononuclear cells. The sequence was collected from a man aged 25 to 40 in good health. Some clones in this sample may be carry-over from other donors' samples. The chain's CDR3 is CASSLAGRRAGNTIYF. The CDR3 nucleotides read TGTGCCAGCAGCTTGGCTGGCAGGAGGGCTGGAAACACCATATATTTT.